This T cell receptor beta chain was recovered during a study of follicular helper T cells after annual influenza vaccination. Study-wide context: Across the 2013-2014, 2014-2015 and 2015-2016 vaccination seasons, some subjects were resampled.

V lost 1 base to trimming and J lost 6 bases; unmatched junction nucleotides: 11. The CDR3 totals 17 residues. CDR1 and CDR2 from the germline V gene are SGHRS and YFSETQ. This clone appeared a single time. Time point in this sample: 2015-2016 season, 7 days after influenza vaccination. No donor had influenza vaccine in the prior 6 months; all lived in the community. Sorted cTfh were non-naive CD4+CXCR5+PD-1+, either ICOS+CD38+ or ICOS-CD38-. TCRB was sequenced at Survey level resolution. Libraries were prepared by immunoSEQ multiplex PCR; TCRdb keeps only in-frame clonotypes and omits some of them. Of about 8,700 clones listed, approximately 78% are singletons.

This clonotype was obtained from an adult who received the influenza vaccine. This material consisted of CXCR5+ CD38- circulating T follicular helper cells from blood, taken 7 days after influenza vaccination. Subset defined: circulating Tfh, non-naive CD4+CXCR5+PD-1+ (ICOS+CD38+ or ICOS-CD38-). V is TRBV5-1 and J is TRBJ2-1, with TRBD1 identical over 9 bases. The CDR3 loop reads CASSLRPGQGMGNEQFF. In nucleotides, the CDR3 is TGCGCCAGCAGCTTGCGCCCGGGACAGGGAATGGGCAATGAGCAGTTCTTC.